The 31 T cell receptor beta chains given below trace back to one sample, sequenced in a study of cytomegalovirus exposure and HLA in healthy donors. The primer mix had 60 Vbeta and 13 Jbeta primers. The repertoire was sequenced with immunoSEQ multiplex PCR; TCRdb's copy has only in-frame clones and lacks some. Here the sample spans around 91,000 clones, roughly 78% being singletons. Sequencing was carried out using PBMCs. These receptors came from a male donor in good health and CMV-seropositive.

There are a few counts of this clone. V and J are TRBV29-1 and TRBJ2-7; D may be TRBD1 (6 bases). V lost 4 bases, J lost 5 bases, and 12 bases lay in between. The CDR3 contains 12 residues. Germline V gene lookup returns CDR1 SQVTM and CDR2 ANQGSEA. The CDR3 loop reads CSVAPGTNEQYF. The CDR3 region has the DNA TGCAGCGTTGCCCCCGGGACAAACGAGCAGTACTTC.

In its sample, this clone was seen a few times. The chain has TRBV5-6 and TRBJ1-1; D call uncertain. Deletions cut 1 base from V and 7 bases from J, with 8 bases between. Germline CDR1 and CDR2: SGHDT and YYEEEE. The CDR3 loop spans 12 amino acids. CDR3 DNA sequence: TGTGCCAGCAGCTTGTTGGGAGTTGAAGCTTTCTTT. The encoded protein is CASSLLGVEAFF.

The CDR3 DNA is TGTGCCAGCTCAATATCTCACGGGGTCGGGAGCAATCAGCCCCAGCATTTT. Its protein is CASSISHGVGSNQPQHF. This chain links TRBV18 with TRBJ1-5; no definite D call. This CDR3 spans 17 amino acids. The germline CDR1 and CDR2 sequences are KGHSH and LQKENI. V was cut by 5 bases and J by 1 base, with 18 bases left in between.

This chain links TRBV7-9 with TRBJ1-4; 7 nucleotides agree with TRBD1. The V and J ends lost 4 bases and 4 bases, in that order; junction bases with no gene match: 15. The germline CDR1 and CDR2 sequences are SEHNR and FQNEAQ (reference sequence). The CDR3 loop spans 18 amino acids. In nucleotides, the CDR3 is TGTGCCAGCAGCTCCGACAGGGAGGTTACGTCTTTTAATGAAAAACTGTTTTTT. Translated, it gives CASSSDREVTSFNEKLFF.

This chain uses TRBV5-4 with TRBJ2-1, with D maybe TRBD1 (5 bases). CDR1 and CDR2 (germline): SGHNT, YYREEE (reference sequence). V dropped 0 bases and J dropped 9 bases, with 13 bases sitting between them. CDR3 length equals 14 residues. CDR3 region: CASSLEGRPAEQFF. The CDR3 DNA follows: TGTGCCAGCAGCTTGGAGGGGCGCCCGGCTGAGCAGTTCTTC.

The rearrangement uses TRBV28 and TRBJ2-1, with TRBD2 matching 8 bases. Germline loops: CDR1 MDHEN, CDR2 SYDVKM. The CDR3 has 14 residues. Unmatched junction bases numbered 7, after V lost 5 bases and J lost 7 bases. The CDR3 DNA reads as TGTGCCAGCAGTGAACGGGGGGGTTGGAATGAGCAGTTCTTC. It yields the protein CASSERGGWNEQFF.

The CDR3 is CASRMGRGGIVGYTF. CDR3 coding DNA: TGTGCCAGCAGAATGGGGAGGGGCGGAATAGTTGGCTACACCTTC. The chain employs TRBV5-6 and TRBJ1-2, with TRBD1 as a possible D gene (5 bases). V was pared by 5 bases and J by 7 bases, with 21 bases between. CDR1 is SGHDT and CDR2 is YYEEEE in the germline V gene. CDR3 length equals 15 residues.

This chain joins TRBV27 and TRBJ2-7; weak D call: TRBD1 (5 bases). V lost 0 bases, J lost 6 bases, and 9 bases lay in between. Germline assignment: CDR1 MNHEY and CDR2 SMNVEV (reference sequence). This CDR3 is built from 13 residues. DNA of the CDR3: TGTGCCAGCAGTTTATCGACTCAGGGCGAGCAGTACTTC. Its translation is CASSLSTQGEQYF.

The genes are TRBV27 and TRBJ1-1; 7 nucleotides agree with TRBD1. V lost 4 bases and J lost 1; bases outside the gene matches: 6. The CDR3 totals 15 residues. Germline-derived CDR1 and CDR2 are MNHEY and SMNVEV (reference sequence). CDR3 protein: CASSYLGQANTEAFF. In DNA, the CDR3 is TGTGCCAGCAGTTACCTAGGACAGGCGAACACTGAAGCTTTCTTT.

This rearrangement joins TRBV5-6 to TRBJ2-2, with D unresolved. Trimming took 5 bases from V and 7 from J, leaving 15 bases between them. In germline, CDR1 is SGHDT, CDR2 YYEEEE. This CDR3 region has 14 residues. This CDR3 is CASSAVSFRGELFF. The CDR3 region has the DNA TGTGCCAGCAGTGCAGTTTCTTTTCGCGGGGAGCTGTTTTTT.

This chain uses TRBV27 with TRBJ1-6; tentatively, D is TRBD1 (5 bases). This CDR3 contains 14 residues. The germline V and J ends were trimmed by 3 bases and 6 bases, with 9 bases remaining between them. CDR1 and CDR2 (germline): MNHEY, SMNVEV (reference sequence). CDR3 coding DNA: TGTGCCAGCAGTTTCGGCCAGGGTAATTCACCCCTCCACTTT. It encodes CASSFGQGNSPLHF.

The chain carries TRBV6-5 and TRBJ1-5; the D is unclear. V lost 6 bases, J lost 0 bases, and 12 bases lay in between. CDR3 length: 15 residues. Germline V gene data show CDR1 as MNHEY and CDR2 as SVGAGI. CDR3 sequence reads: CASRMRVYSNQPQHF. For the CDR3, the DNA is TGTGCCAGCAGAATGAGAGTCTATAGCAATCAGCCCCAGCATTTT.

Remarks on this clone: The CDR3 carries no conserved terminal phenylalanine or tryptophan, so it likely arises from a read error. V gene TRBV28 combines with J gene TRBJ1-4; a possible D gene is TRBD1 (5 bases). The CDR3 is made up of 15 amino acids. Deletions cut 1 base from V and 1 base from J, with 7 bases between. The V gene's germline CDR1 is MDHEN and CDR2 SYDVKM. DNA of the CDR3: TGTGCCAGCAGTTTATTCCAGGGAACTAATGAAAAACTGTTTGTT. Amino acids: CASSLFQGTNEKLFV.

The CDR3 spells CASSLLGLDQPQHF. Here the CDR3 DNA reads TGTGCCAGCAGCTTGTTGGGTCTAGATCAGCCCCAGCATTTT. The rearrangement joins TRBV5-6 to TRBJ1-5, with D uncertain. Germline CDR1 SGHDT, CDR2 YYEEEE. V gave up 1 base and J gave up 5 bases, with 10 bases separating them. The CDR3 sequence is 14 residues long. Full variable domain (remainder filled in from reference TRBV5-6 and TRBJ1-5): DAGVTQSPTHLIKTRGQQVTLRCSPKSGHDTVSWYQQALGQGPQFIFQYYEEEERQRGNFPDRFSGHQFPNYSSELNVNALLLGDSALYLCASSLLGLDQPQHFGDGTRLSIL.

This chain joins TRBV5-4 and TRBJ1-1; 7 bases are a match to TRBD1. Germline CDR1 reads SGHNT; CDR2 reads YYREEE (reference sequence). This CDR3 is built from 15 residues. The trim removed 0 bases at V and 1 base at J, leaving 3 bases unmatched. CDR3 sequence reads: CASSLGGTANTEAFF. CDR3 DNA sequence: TGTGCCAGCAGCTTGGGCGGGACAGCGAACACTGAAGCTTTCTTT.

The gene calls are TRBV7-2 and TRBJ2-7; D is possibly TRBD1 (6 bases). CDR1 is SGHTA and CDR2 is FQGNSA in the germline V gene. V lost 1 base, J lost 3 bases, and 7 bases lay in between. CDR3 length: 13 amino acids. In DNA, the CDR3 is TGTGCCAGCAGCTTAGGAGGGGGCTACGAGCAGTACTTC. Protein product: CASSLGGGYEQYF. Based on the CDR3 plus reference TRBV7-2 and TRBJ2-7, the full variable domain is GAGVSQSPSNKVTEKGKDVELRCDPISGHTALYWYRQSLGQGLEFLIYFQGNSAPDKSGLPSDRFSAERTGGSVSTLTIQRTQQEDSAVYLCASSLGGGYEQYFGPGTRLTVT.

The chain combines TRBV2 with TRBJ2-1; 7 nucleotides align to TRBD2. The trim removed 8 bases at V and 6 bases at J, leaving 13 bases unmatched. CDR1 SNHLY and CDR2 FYNNEI come from the germline V gene. The CDR3 consists of 15 residues. The CDR3 nucleotides are TGTGCCAGCGGACTGGGACTACGGATCGCCAATGAGCAGTTCTTC. Protein: CASGLGLRIANEQFF.

The chain joins TRBV6-5 to TRBJ1-2, with a weak D call TRBD1 (6 bases). The germline V gene has CDR1 MNHEY and CDR2 SVGAGI. This CDR3 has 15 amino acids. V shed 7 bases and J shed 6 bases, with 21 bases lying between them. CDR3 amino acids: CASTNTPQGRDGYTF. CDR3 sequence (DNA): TGTGCCAGCACTAACACCCCGCAGGGGAGGGATGGCTACACCTTC.

V is TRBV6-1 and J is TRBJ2-1, with 12 positions matching TRBD2. This CDR3 spans 16 amino acids. CDR1 MNHNS and CDR2 SASEGT come from the germline V gene. Trimming removed 1 base from V and 6 bases from J; junction bases left unmatched: 4. The CDR3 sequence: CASSEVLAGGPNEQFF. The CDR3 region has the DNA TGTGCCAGCAGTGAAGTCCTAGCGGGGGGGCCCAATGAGCAGTTCTTC.

The J gene is TRBJ1-2, the V gene TRBV19, with 9 bases identical to TRBD1. The CDR3 runs 13 residues. Germline loops: CDR1 LNHDA, CDR2 SQIVND (reference sequence). Unmatched junction bases numbered 1, after V lost 4 bases and J lost 4 bases. The CDR3 sequence: CASSNRGPYGYTF. DNA of the CDR3: TGTGCCAGTAGTAACAGGGGGCCCTATGGCTACACCTTC.

A few counts support this clone. J is TRBJ1-1 and V is TRBV6-1; no clear D gene. CDR1 is MNHNS, CDR2 SASEGT, per germline. The CDR3 has 14 amino acids. The V and J ends lost 1 base and 13 bases respectively, with 19 bases between them. The CDR3: CASSEGTGGLRSFF. In DNA, the CDR3 is TGTGCCAGCAGTGAAGGGACGGGAGGCTTGAGGAGTTTCTTT.

Note on this clone: The identical CDR3 is also encoded by other nucleotide sequences in the sample. For the CDR3, the DNA is TGTGCCAGCAGTTTACGGGGTTACGAGCAGTACTTC. Its protein is CASSLRGYEQYF. The chain couples TRBV27 to TRBJ2-7, with D possibly being TRBD2 (5 bases). The CDR3 has 12 amino acids. Germline CDR1 reads MNHEY; CDR2 reads SMNVEV (reference sequence). V dropped 2 bases and J dropped 4 bases, with 6 bases sitting between them.

The chain uses TRBV7-9 and TRBJ2-7; 7 nucleotides line up with TRBD2. CDR3 length: 15 amino acids. The germline CDR1 and CDR2 sequences are SEHNR and FQNEAQ (reference sequence). After removal of 5 bases from V and 0 bases from J, the junction contained 7 bases not matched to a gene. In nucleotides, the CDR3 is TGTGCCAGCAGCGCCCGGGACTACTCCTCCTACGAGCAGTACTTC. This sequence encodes CASSARDYSSYEQYF.

The chain recombines TRBV7-9 with TRBJ2-5; D not resolved. With 5 bases removed from V and 0 bases from J, the gap between germline ends came to 10 bases. Per germline, CDR1 SEHNR and CDR2 FQNEAQ (reference sequence). The CDR3 spans 14 residues. CDR3 DNA: TGTGCCAGCAGCCTAAATGAGTACCAAGAGACCCAGTACTTC. It is translated as CASSLNEYQETQYF.

The chain is built from TRBV15 and TRBJ2-7, with D tentatively TRBD2 (6 bases). V lost 1 base, J lost 5 bases, and 9 bases lay in between. The CDR3 spans 13 residues. The germline V gene encodes CDR1 LNHNV and CDR2 YYDKDF (reference sequence). In DNA form, the CDR3 reads TGTGCCACCAGCAGAGGGGGGGTTGACGAGCAGTACTTC. It is translated as CATSRGGVDEQYF.

V is TRBV6-4 and J is TRBJ1-1, with a tentative D call TRBD1 (6 bases). Germline CDR1 is MRHNA and CDR2 is SNTAGT. CDR3 length equals 15 residues. The V end was cut by 4 bases, the J end by 4 bases, with 16 bases between. The CDR3 region is CASSASMGGATEAFF. As DNA, the CDR3 is TGTGCCAGCAGTGCCTCTATGGGGGGGGCCACTGAAGCTTTCTTT.

The chain joins TRBV18 to TRBJ2-2; D possibly corresponds to TRBD1 (5 bases). This CDR3 has 15 residues. The V and J ends lost 0 bases and 4 bases respectively, with 9 bases between them. CDR1 is KGHSH, CDR2 LQKENI, per germline. CDR3 amino acids: CASSPPGARTGELFF. The DNA of the CDR3 is TGTGCCAGCTCACCACCAGGGGCACGCACCGGGGAGCTGTTTTTT.

The V call is TRBV28, the J call TRBJ2-2; 12 positions agree with TRBD2. Trimming at V came to 3 bases and at J to 8 bases, leaving 10 bases not matched to a gene. Germline loops: CDR1 MDHEN, CDR2 SYDVKM. The CDR3 is made up of 17 amino acids. This CDR3 reads CASSFGLAGTLRGELFF. The CDR3 nucleotides are TGTGCCAGCAGTTTTGGACTAGCGGGAACTCTGAGAGGGGAGCTGTTTTTT.

This chain links TRBV2 with TRBJ2-3; 7 nucleotides line up with TRBD2. Unmatched junction bases numbered 15, after V lost 4 bases and J lost 2 bases. Germline V gene sequence: CDR1 SNHLY, CDR2 FYNNEI. The CDR3 consists of 18 residues. In DNA, the CDR3 is TGTGCCAGCAGTGGCTCCACGGGGGAGGGACTAATCACAGATACGCAGTATTTT. It yields the protein CASSGSTGEGLITDTQYF.

The rearrangement links TRBV6-6 to TRBJ1-6, with 8 nucleotides matching TRBD1. The V segment lost 5 bases and the J segment 12 bases; nucleotides outside the gene matches: 9. The germline gives CDR1 MNHNY, CDR2 SVGAGI (reference sequence). This CDR3 comprises 14 residues. CDR3 DNA: TGTGCCAGCAGTCAGGACAGGGCCAGAGGACCCCTCCACTTT. It translates to CASSQDRARGPLHF.

The V call is TRBV12-5, the J call TRBJ2-7; 11 bases line up with TRBD2. This CDR3 spans 21 amino acids. Germline V gene data show CDR1 as LGHNT and CDR2 as FRNRAP. V shed 0 bases and J 0 bases; nucleotides not matched to a gene: 16. Here the CDR3 reads CASGLVTLGLAGGRDSYEQYF. The DNA of the CDR3 is TGTGCTAGTGGTTTGGTGACTCTCGGGCTAGCGGGGGGCCGAGACTCCTACGAGCAGTACTTC.